This T cell receptor beta chain originates from a study of cytomegalovirus exposure and HLA in healthy donors. This clone was counted a few times. What it recognizes is unknown. This CDR3 has 17 amino acids. After removal of 3 bases from V and 7 bases from J, the junction contained 11 bases not matched to a gene. Germline CDR1 and CDR2: SGHTA and FQGTGA. Study conclusions and caveats: Roughly uniform depth of sequencing across donors was assumed in presence/absence analyses.

PCR used 60 Vbeta primers and 13 Jbeta primers. Libraries were prepared by immunoSEQ multiplex PCR; TCRdb keeps only in-frame clonotypes and omits some of them. In the table there are around 99,000 clones, around 73% of which are singletons. Sequencing used PBMCs. The origin of this receptor is a man aged 40-50 years in good health and CMV-seronegative. The chain carries TRBV7-3 and TRBJ1-4; 10 bases match TRBD1. This CDR3 is CASSFDRTGGKGEKLFF. The DNA for the CDR3 is TGTGCCAGCAGCTTTGACAGGACAGGGGGTAAAGGTGAAAAACTGTTTTTT.